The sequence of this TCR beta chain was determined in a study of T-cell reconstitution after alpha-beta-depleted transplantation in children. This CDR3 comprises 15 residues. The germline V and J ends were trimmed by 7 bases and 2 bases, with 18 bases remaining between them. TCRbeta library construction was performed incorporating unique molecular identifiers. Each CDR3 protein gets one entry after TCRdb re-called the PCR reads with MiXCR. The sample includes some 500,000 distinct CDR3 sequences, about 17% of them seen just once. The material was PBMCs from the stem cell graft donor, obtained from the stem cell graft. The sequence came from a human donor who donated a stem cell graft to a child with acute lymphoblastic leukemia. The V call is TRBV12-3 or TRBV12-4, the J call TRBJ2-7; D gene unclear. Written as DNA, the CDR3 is TGTGCCAGCACTCCCTCCCGGGCCGCCCCCTACGAGCAGTACTTC. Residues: CASTPSRAAPYEQYF.